Presented here are 3 T cell receptor beta chains from one specimen sequenced in a study of shared clonotypes between healthy human individuals. Clones were sequenced by immunoSEQ multiplex PCR, and TCRdb holds only the in-frame ones, with some missing. There are about 2.4 million clones in the sample; just over 90% occur only once, and about 0.13% lies in the top ten. The sample consisted of naive CD4+ T cells sorted from blood. Subset defined: CD45RA+ positively selected. The receptors originated from a man aged 18-30 years in good health.

The genes are TRBV5-1 and TRBJ1-2; 10 bases fit TRBD1. J gave up 7 bases and V 0 bases, and 3 bases lay outside the gene matches. CDR1 and CDR2 from the germline V gene are SGHRS and YFSETQ. The CDR3 loop spans 14 amino acids. This CDR3 reads CASSLETGGSGYTF. The CDR3 DNA is TGCGCCAGCAGCTTGGAGACAGGGGGCAGTGGCTACACCTTC.

The rearrangement links TRBV7-2 to TRBJ2-7, with D possibly TRBD2 on 6 matching bases. Trimming shortened V by 2 bases and J by 7 bases, and 15 bases separated the two germline ends. The germline V gene has CDR1 SGHTA and CDR2 FQGNSA. The CDR3 consists of 14 residues. CDR3 protein: CASSLIGTPFEQYF. Written as DNA, the CDR3 is TGTGCCAGCAGCTTAATAGGGACTCCCTTTGAGCAGTACTTC.

V is TRBV14 and J is TRBJ2-3; 9 bases line up with TRBD2. Germline values: CDR1 SGHDN, CDR2 FVKESK. The CDR3 is 16 residues long. V shed 3 bases, J shed 3 bases, and the junction held 7 bases outside the gene matches. The CDR3 sequence: CASSHFSGGATDTQYF. In DNA, the CDR3 is TGTGCCAGCAGCCACTTTAGCGGGGGTGCGACAGATACGCAGTATTTT.